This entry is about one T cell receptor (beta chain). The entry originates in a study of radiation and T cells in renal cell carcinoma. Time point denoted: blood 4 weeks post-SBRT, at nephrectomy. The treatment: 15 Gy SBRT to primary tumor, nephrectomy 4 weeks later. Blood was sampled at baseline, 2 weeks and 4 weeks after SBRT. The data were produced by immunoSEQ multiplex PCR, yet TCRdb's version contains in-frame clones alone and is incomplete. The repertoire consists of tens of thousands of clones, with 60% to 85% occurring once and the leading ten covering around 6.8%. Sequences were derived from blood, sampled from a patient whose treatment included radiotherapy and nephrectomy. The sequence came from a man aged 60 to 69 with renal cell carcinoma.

CDR3 bases: TGTGCCAGCAGCTTGTACACAGATACGCAGTATTTT. It encodes CASSLYTDTQYF. The J gene is TRBJ2-3, the V gene TRBV11-2; no firm D call. The CDR3 loop spans 12 amino acids. CDR1 and CDR2 from the germline V gene are SGHAT and FQNNGV. Trimming shortened V by 3 bases and J by 2 bases, and 3 bases separated the two germline ends.